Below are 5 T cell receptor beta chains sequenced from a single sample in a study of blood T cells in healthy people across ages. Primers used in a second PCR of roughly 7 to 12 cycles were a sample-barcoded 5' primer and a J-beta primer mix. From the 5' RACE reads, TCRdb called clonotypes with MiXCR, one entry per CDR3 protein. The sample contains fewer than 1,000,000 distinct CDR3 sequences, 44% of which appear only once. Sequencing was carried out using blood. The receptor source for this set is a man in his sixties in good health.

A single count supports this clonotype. CDR3 sequence reads: CSAKEQGRADTQYF. The CDR3 nucleotides are TGCAGTGCCAAAGAACAGGGGAGGGCAGATACGCAGTATTTT. The rearrangement uses TRBV20-1 and TRBJ2-3, with D perhaps given as TRBD1 or TRBD2 (7 bases each). V lost 6 bases and J 4 bases, leaving 17 bases between the germline ends. Germline lookup yields CDR1 DFQATT and CDR2 SNEGSKA (reference sequence). The CDR3 is 14 residues long.

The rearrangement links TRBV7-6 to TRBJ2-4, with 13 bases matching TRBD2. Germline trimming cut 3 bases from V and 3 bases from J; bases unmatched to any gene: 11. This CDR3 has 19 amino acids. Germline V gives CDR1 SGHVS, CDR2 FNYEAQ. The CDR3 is CASSLTSGGLGNGKNIQYF. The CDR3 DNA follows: TGTGCCAGCAGCTTGACTAGCGGGGGGTTGGGCAATGGCAAAAACATTCAGTACTTC.

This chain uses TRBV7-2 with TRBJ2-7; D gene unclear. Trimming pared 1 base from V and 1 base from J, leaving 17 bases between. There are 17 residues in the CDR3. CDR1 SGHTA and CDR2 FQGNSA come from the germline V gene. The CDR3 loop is CASSLEGPLLGSYEQYF. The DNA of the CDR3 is TGTGCCAGCAGCTTAGAGGGCCCTCTATTAGGGTCCTACGAGCAGTACTTC.

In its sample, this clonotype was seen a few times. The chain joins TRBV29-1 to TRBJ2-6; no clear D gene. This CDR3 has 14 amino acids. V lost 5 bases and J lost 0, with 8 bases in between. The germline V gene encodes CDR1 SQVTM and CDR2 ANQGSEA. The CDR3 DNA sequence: TGCAGCGTTAACGAGCGCTCTGGGGCCAACGTCCTGACTTTC. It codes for CSVNERSGANVLTF.

CDR3 amino acids: CASSQVGDSYGYTF. CDR3 coding DNA: TGCGCCAGCAGCCAAGTCGGAGACAGCTATGGCTACACCTTC. J is TRBJ1-2 and V is TRBV4-1, with a possible D match to TRBD1 (5 bases). The CDR3 consists of 14 residues. Trimming removed 1 base at V and 4 bases at J, with 10 bases between. CDR1 MGHRA and CDR2 YSYEKL come from the germline V gene.